A selection of T cell receptor beta chains follows, all from one sample in a study of OX40 agonist ivuxolimab in advanced cancers. Profiling relied on immunoSEQ multiplex PCR, and the TCRdb table lists in-frame clones only, not all of them. The repertoire includes roughly 30,000 clones, approximately 90% of them detected once, and more than 25% sits in the top ten. The input for sequencing was CD4+ or CD8+ T cells sorted from blood, taken in a trial of the OX40 agonist ivuxolimab. These receptors came from an adult with an advanced solid tumor such as melanoma, head and neck, liver or kidney cancer. The CDR3 runs from the conserved cysteine through the conserved F or W.

V	J	CDR3
TRBV9	TRBJ2-3	CASSTGTGANTDTQYF
TRBV19	TRBJ1-4	CASSILADINREKLFF
TRBV18	TRBJ2-4	CASSPSGTSGSSGKNIQYF
TRBV28	TRBJ2-5	CASSYSRGDDWGTQYF
TRBV6-5	TRBJ1-4	CASSSGTGGFEKLFF
TRBV4-3	TRBJ2-7	CASSQDLVGGLYF
TRBV30	TRBJ2-7	CAWSAALYEQYF
TRBV10-2	TRBJ2-7	CASSTSGSYEQYF
TRBV5-5	TRBJ2-5	CASSLSETQYF
TRBV7-3	TRBJ2-1	CASRATSGAYNEQFF
TRBV7-9	TRBJ2-2	CASRHYWTLNTGELFF
TRBV5-1	TRBJ2-7	CASSLAPSYEQYF
TRBV10-3	TRBJ2-3	CAITGDSPDTQYF
TRBV5-4	TRBJ2-7	CASSLRTNSYEQYF
TRBV5-1	TRBJ2-7	CASSPQSSSYEQYF
TRBV7-9	TRBJ1-6	CASSLGQGESSYNSPLHF
TRBV19	TRBJ1-5	CASTGQYNQPQHF
TRBV6-1	TRBJ2-7	CASSGWARGTLSYEQYF
TRBV5-5	TRBJ1-2	CASSSLFGGGGYTF
TRBV27	TRBJ2-7	CASSITGSYEQYF
TRBV19	TRBJ1-3	CASSRGQGISGNTIYF
TRBV27	TRBJ2-7	CASHGEGSSYEQYF
TRBV11-2	TRBJ2-7	CASSSGTGIYEQYF
TRBV2	TRBJ2-7	CASSLLGANYEQYF
TRBV6-5	TRBJ1-1	CASSTGGGNEAFF
TRBV19	TRBJ2-3	CASRSVAFGYTQYF
TRBV19	TRBJ2-7	CASSLTGNSYEQYF
TRBV19	TRBJ1-2	CASSIVKGTSYTF
TRBV10-2	TRBJ1-1	CASSENMNTEAFF
TRBV19	TRBJ2-5	CASSILGQVQETQYF
TRBV5-1	TRBJ2-1	CASSLGEYNEQFF
TRBV27	TRBJ2-4	CASSLSGTSGGSRKNIQYF
TRBV7-6	TRBJ2-1	CASALGQGDEQFF
TRBV10-2	TRBJ1-5	CASSPGQRSNQPQHF
TRBV7-2	TRBJ2-7	CASSLTGLTYEQYF
TRBV7-9	TRBJ2-1	CASSPAAGGYDNEQFF
TRBV7-6	TRBJ2-1	CASSSRGEGRWGEQFF
TRBV10-1	TRBJ1-1	CASSESPRGTEAFF
TRBV27	TRBJ1-2	CASSPGGPHYGYTF
TRBV9	TRBJ2-3	CASSVAPKGTTDTQYF
TRBV7-3	TRBJ2-5	CASSLTGLGETQYF
TRBV11-1	TRBJ2-1	CASSLEGNEQFF
TRBV7-6	TRBJ2-1	CASSLGLGDEQFF
TRBV5-1	TRBJ1-1	CASSLGQDTEAFF
TRBV4-3	TRBJ1-3	CASSQDRAGNTIYF
TRBV5-3	TRBJ2-7	CARPRLAETYEQYF
TRBV9	TRBJ2-1	CASSALGGGYNEQFF
TRBV28	TRBJ2-7	CASGGSLRPAYEQYF
TRBV9	TRBJ2-3	CASSRVGRSADTQYF
TRBV28	TRBJ1-1	CASSLIRGTEAFF